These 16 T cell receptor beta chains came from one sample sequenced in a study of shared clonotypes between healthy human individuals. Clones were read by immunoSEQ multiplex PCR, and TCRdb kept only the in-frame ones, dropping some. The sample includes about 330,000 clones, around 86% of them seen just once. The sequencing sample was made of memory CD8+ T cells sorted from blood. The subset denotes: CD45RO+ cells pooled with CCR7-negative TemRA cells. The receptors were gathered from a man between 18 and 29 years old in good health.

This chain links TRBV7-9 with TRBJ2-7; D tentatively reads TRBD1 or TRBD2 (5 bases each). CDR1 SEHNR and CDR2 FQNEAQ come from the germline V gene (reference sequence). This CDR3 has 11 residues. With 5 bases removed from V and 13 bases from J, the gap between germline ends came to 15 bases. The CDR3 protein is CASSPGTTEYF. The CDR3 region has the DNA TGTGCCAGCAGCCCCGGGACCACCGAATACTTC. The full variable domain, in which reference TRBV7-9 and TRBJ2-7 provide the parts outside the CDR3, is DTGVSQNPRHKITKRGQNVTFRCDPISEHNRLYWYRQTLGQGPEFLTYFQNEAQLEKSRLLSDRFSAERPKGSFSTLEIQRTEQGDSAMYLCASSPGTTEYFGPGTRLTVT.

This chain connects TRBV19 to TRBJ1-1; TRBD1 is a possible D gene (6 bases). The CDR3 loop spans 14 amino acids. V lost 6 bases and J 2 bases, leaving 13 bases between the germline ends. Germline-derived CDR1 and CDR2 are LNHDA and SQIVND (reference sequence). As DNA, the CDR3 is TGTGCCAGTAGCCCGGACAGTTTCAACACTGAAGCTTTCTTT. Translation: CASSPDSFNTEAFF.

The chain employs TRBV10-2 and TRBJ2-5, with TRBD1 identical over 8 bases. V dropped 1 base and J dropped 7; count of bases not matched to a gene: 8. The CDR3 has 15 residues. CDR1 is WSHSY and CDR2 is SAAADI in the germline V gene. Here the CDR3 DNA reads TGCGCCAGCAGTGAGTACGGACAGGGATTGGGGACCCAGTACTTC. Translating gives CASSEYGQGLGTQYF.

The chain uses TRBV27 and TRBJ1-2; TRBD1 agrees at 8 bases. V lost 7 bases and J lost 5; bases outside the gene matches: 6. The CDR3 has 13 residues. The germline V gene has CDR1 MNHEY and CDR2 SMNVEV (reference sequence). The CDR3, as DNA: TGTGCCAGCACCGATGGACAGGGTTATGGCTACACCTTC. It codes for CASTDGQGYGYTF.

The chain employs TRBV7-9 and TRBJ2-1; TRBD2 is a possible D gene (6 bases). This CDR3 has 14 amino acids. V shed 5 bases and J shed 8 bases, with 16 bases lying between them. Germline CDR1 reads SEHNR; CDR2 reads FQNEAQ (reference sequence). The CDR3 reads CASSKYGGGYEQFF. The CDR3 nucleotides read TGTGCCAGCAGCAAGTACGGGGGAGGTTATGAGCAGTTCTTC.

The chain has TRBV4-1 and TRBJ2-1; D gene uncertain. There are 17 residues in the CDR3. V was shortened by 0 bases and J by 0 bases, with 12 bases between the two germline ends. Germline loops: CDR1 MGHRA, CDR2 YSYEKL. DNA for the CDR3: TGCGCCAGCAGCCAAGATAGGTCCCGGAGCTCCTACAATGAGCAGTTCTTC. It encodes CASSQDRSRSSYNEQFF.

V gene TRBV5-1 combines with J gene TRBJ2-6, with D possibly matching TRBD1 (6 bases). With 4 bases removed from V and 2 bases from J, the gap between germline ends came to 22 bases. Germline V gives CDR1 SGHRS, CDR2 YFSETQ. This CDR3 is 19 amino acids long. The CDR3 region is CASSLNSGQALTGANVLTF. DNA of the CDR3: TGCGCCAGCAGCCTGAACTCGGGACAAGCTTTAACTGGGGCCAACGTCCTGACTTTC.

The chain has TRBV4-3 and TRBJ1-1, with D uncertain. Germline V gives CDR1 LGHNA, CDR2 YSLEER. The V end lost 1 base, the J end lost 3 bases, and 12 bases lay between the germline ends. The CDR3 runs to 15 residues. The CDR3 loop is CASSQAPDGYTEAFF. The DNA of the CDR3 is TGCGCCAGCAGCCAAGCCCCGGACGGTTACACTGAAGCTTTCTTT.

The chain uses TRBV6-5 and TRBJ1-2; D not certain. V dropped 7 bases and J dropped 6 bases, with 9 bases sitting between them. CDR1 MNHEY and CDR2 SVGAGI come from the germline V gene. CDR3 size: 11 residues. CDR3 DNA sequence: TGTGCCAGCACAGATTCCCATGGCTACACCTTC. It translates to CASTDSHGYTF.

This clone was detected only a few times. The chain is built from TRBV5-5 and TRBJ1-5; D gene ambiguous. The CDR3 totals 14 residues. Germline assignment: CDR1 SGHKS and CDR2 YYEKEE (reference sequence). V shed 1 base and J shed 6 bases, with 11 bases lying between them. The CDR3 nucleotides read TGTGCCAGCAGCTTGTACTGGAGCGGTCAGCCCCAGCATTTT. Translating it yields CASSLYWSGQPQHF.

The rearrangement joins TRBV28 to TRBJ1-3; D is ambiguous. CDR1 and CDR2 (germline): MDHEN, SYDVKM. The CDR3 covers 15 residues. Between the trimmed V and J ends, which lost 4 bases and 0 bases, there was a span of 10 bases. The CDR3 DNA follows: TGTGCCAGCAGTTCCCCCCCTATCTCTGGAAACACCATATATTTT. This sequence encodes CASSSPPISGNTIYF.

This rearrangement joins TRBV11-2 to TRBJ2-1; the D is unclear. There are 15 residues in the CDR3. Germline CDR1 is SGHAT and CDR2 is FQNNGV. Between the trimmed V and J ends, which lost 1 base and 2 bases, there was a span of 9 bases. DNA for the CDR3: TGTGCCAGCAGCTTAGGACGCTTACCCTACAATGAGCAGTTCTTC. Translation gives CASSLGRLPYNEQFF.

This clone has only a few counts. In nucleotides, the CDR3 is TGTGCCAGCAGTGGAGAGAGCAATGAGCAGTTCTTC. It specifies CASSGESNEQFF. The V and J genes are TRBV2 and TRBJ2-1; D unclear. The germline V gene has CDR1 SNHLY and CDR2 FYNNEI. CDR3 length: 12 amino acids. V gave up 4 bases and J gave up 6 bases, with 7 bases separating them.

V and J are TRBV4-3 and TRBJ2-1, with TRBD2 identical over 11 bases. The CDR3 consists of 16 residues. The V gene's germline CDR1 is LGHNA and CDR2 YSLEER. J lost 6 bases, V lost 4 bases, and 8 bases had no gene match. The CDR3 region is CASSPTTSGRGNEQFF. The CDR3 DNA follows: TGCGCCAGCAGCCCGACAACTAGCGGGAGAGGCAATGAGCAGTTCTTC.

The CDR3, as DNA: TGTGCCAGCAGCTGGGACAGCAGCACTGAAGCTTTCTTT. Its protein product is CASSWDSSTEAFF. The V call is TRBV6-5, the J call TRBJ1-1, with 7 bases aligning to TRBD1. The CDR3 extends over 13 amino acids. V lost 6 bases to trimming and J lost 4 bases; unmatched junction nucleotides: 5. CDR1 and CDR2 from the germline V gene are MNHEY and SVGAGI.

The CDR3 nucleotides are TGTGCCAGCAGCCCAATCGGACAGGGTACCACCGGGGAGCTGTTTTTT. It translates to CASSPIGQGTTGELFF. V gene TRBV7-9 combines with J gene TRBJ2-2; TRBD1 aligns across 8 bases. Germline CDR1 is SEHNR and CDR2 is FQNEAQ (reference sequence). This CDR3 has 16 amino acids. Unmatched junction bases numbered 9, after V lost 5 bases and J lost 4 bases.